One and the same sample provided the 20 T cell receptor beta chains below, sequenced in a study of T-cell memory formation after mild COVID-19. TCRdb re-derived calls from the 5' RACE reads in MiXCR, one entry per CDR3 protein. The profile shows around 300,000 distinct CDR3 sequences, approximately 19% of them singletons. Sequenced: PBMCs or a T cell subset sorted from them (not recorded which). All receptors come from a man younger than 30 who had mild COVID-19 (a few samples of this study predate the infection). Cell type and time point are not known.

This rearrangement joins TRBV10-3 to TRBJ2-1; possibly TRBD1 for D (6 bases). Germline assignment: CDR1 ENHRY and CDR2 SYGVKD. This CDR3 is built from 13 residues. V was cut by 5 bases and J by 5 bases, with 10 bases left in between. The CDR3 is CAISPRTDNEQFF. CDR3 DNA sequence: TGTGCCATCAGTCCCCGGACAGACAATGAGCAGTTCTTC.

In its sample, this clonotype was seen a few times. The DNA for the CDR3 is TGTGCCAGCAAGCCCCACTTAGCGGGGGTATCAAATGAGCAGTTCTTC. Translation gives CASKPHLAGVSNEQFF. This rearrangement joins TRBV27 to TRBJ2-1; TRBD2 matches at 9 bases. The trim removed 7 bases at V and 7 bases at J, leaving 14 bases unmatched. This CDR3 is 16 amino acids long. Germline-derived CDR1 and CDR2 are MNHEY and SMNVEV (reference sequence).

This clonotype has more than one count but fewer than ten. The chain carries TRBV5-1 and TRBJ2-7, with D perhaps TRBD2 (5 bases). The CDR3 runs to 16 residues. V was clipped by 0 bases and J by 6 bases, with 19 bases between them. Looked up from germline, CDR1 is SGHRS and CDR2 is YFSETQ. The CDR3 DNA is TGCGCCAGCAGCTTGGTCGTTAGCGCCGATCCCTCCGAGCAGTACTTC. Encoded protein: CASSLVVSADPSEQYF.

This clonotype appeared a few times. The genes are TRBV12-3 or TRBV12-4 and TRBJ1-2; D unclear. The CDR3 runs 13 residues. Trimming took 6 bases from V and 4 from J, leaving 12 bases between them. In DNA, the CDR3 is TGTGCCAGCAGCTCGCCCCAGGTCTATGGCTACACCTTC. It yields the protein CASSSPQVYGYTF.

The V call is TRBV5-1, the J call TRBJ2-3, with a possible D match to TRBD2 (5 bases). Germline-derived CDR1 and CDR2 are SGHRS and YFSETQ. Trimming stripped 4 bases from V and 1 base from J, with 13 bases between. The CDR3 spans 15 residues. The CDR3 nucleotides are TGCGCCAGCAGCCCTCAAGTGGGAGGCACAGATACGCAGTATTTT. It encodes CASSPQVGGTDTQYF. Complete variable domain (other parts from reference TRBV5-1 and TRBJ2-3): KAGVTQTPRYLIKTRGQQVTLSCSPISGHRSVSWYQQTPGQGLQFLFEYFSETQRNKGNFPGRFSGRQFSNSRSEMNVSTLELGDSALYLCASSPQVGGTDTQYFGPGTRLTVL.

The V and J genes are TRBV3-1 and TRBJ2-5, with TRBD1 as a possible D gene (6 bases). CDR1 is LGHDT, CDR2 YNNKEL, per germline (reference sequence). The CDR3 sequence is 16 residues long. V dropped 2 bases and J dropped 4 bases, with 17 bases sitting between them. The CDR3 sequence is CASSQYTGNAGETQYF. The CDR3 nucleotides are TGTGCCAGCAGCCAATATACAGGGAACGCGGGAGAGACCCAGTACTTC.

This clonotype was detected only a few times. This chain connects TRBV5-1 to TRBJ2-2; D ambiguous. Trimming cost V 5 bases and J 4 bases, with 12 bases left between them. The CDR3 extends over 14 amino acids. Per germline, CDR1 SGHRS and CDR2 YFSETQ. The CDR3 DNA follows: TGCGCCAGCAGTTCGGGTAGTAGCACCGGGGAGCTGTTTTTT. Translated: CASSSGSSTGELFF.

This clonotype has just a few counts. This chain joins TRBV4-1 and TRBJ1-2; TRBD1 might be the D (6 bases). The CDR3 has 15 amino acids. Looked up from germline, CDR1 is MGHRA and CDR2 is YSYEKL. The germline V and J ends were trimmed by 8 bases and 3 bases, with 19 bases remaining between them. CDR3 in DNA: TGCGCCAGCCGAACTGGGGCAGGGGCATACTATGGCTACACCTTC. Translated: CASRTGAGAYYGYTF.

This clonotype was seen a handful of times. The chain carries TRBV19 and TRBJ1-2, with no clear D. The germline V and J ends were trimmed by 0 bases and 13 bases, with 9 bases remaining between them. Germline V gene lookup returns CDR1 LNHDA and CDR2 SQIVND (reference sequence). This CDR3 has 11 amino acids. CDR3 amino acids: CASSIDQDRTF. In nucleotides, the CDR3 is TGTGCCAGTAGTATAGATCAGGACCGCACCTTC.

The chain links TRBV12-3 or TRBV12-4 to TRBJ2-7; the D gene is possibly TRBD1 (6 bases). The CDR3 extends over 16 amino acids. V gave up 5 bases and J gave up 6 bases, with 23 bases separating them. The CDR3 DNA reads TGTGCCAGCAGTACACATTACACAGGGAGAAGGGTCGAGCAGTACTTC. It specifies CASSTHYTGRRVEQYF.

The chain carries TRBV12-3 or TRBV12-4 and TRBJ1-1; no reliable D call. V was pared by 4 bases and J by 1 base, with 16 bases between. This CDR3 comprises 16 residues. Written as DNA, the CDR3 is TGTGCCAGCAGTTGGGGTTTCGACGGGAGGAACACTGAAGCTTTCTTT. Amino acid sequence: CASSWGFDGRNTEAFF.

This clonotype turned up a few times. The chain employs TRBV5-1 and TRBJ1-2; no definite D call. The CDR3 loop spans 14 amino acids. CDR1 and CDR2 (germline): SGHRS, YFSETQ. Trimming removed 5 bases at V and 2 bases at J, with 13 bases between. CDR3 nucleotide sequence: TGCGCCAGCAGAAGGGCCTACTCCAACTATGGCTACACCTTC. This encodes CASRRAYSNYGYTF. The full variable domain, completed using reference TRBV5-1 and TRBJ1-2, is KAGVTQTPRYLIKTRGQQVTLSCSPISGHRSVSWYQQTPGQGLQFLFEYFSETQRNKGNFPGRFSGRQFSNSRSEMNVSTLELGDSALYLCASRRAYSNYGYTFGSGTRLTVV.

The chain recombines TRBV15 with TRBJ2-5, with D perhaps matching TRBD1 (6 bases). In germline, CDR1 is LNHNV, CDR2 YYDKDF (reference sequence). This CDR3 is 13 amino acids long. The ends were cut back, 5 bases at V and 4 bases at J, with 11 bases in the middle. CDR3 bases: TGTGCCACCAGCCCGGACAGAGGAGAGACCCAGTACTTC. It encodes CATSPDRGETQYF.

This clonotype appeared a few times. This CDR3 is CASRLGTNNEQFF. In nucleotides, the CDR3 is TGTGCCAGCAGACTGGGGACTAACAATGAGCAGTTCTTC. This sequence joins TRBV7-8 and TRBJ2-1; 7 bases agree with TRBD2. Germline V gene data show CDR1 as SGHVS and CDR2 as FQNEAQ. The CDR3 covers 13 residues. V was pared by 6 bases and J by 5 bases, with 4 bases of the junction left unmatched.

The chain carries TRBV7-2 and TRBJ2-3; TRBD2 matches at 10 bases. Trimming removed 5 bases from V and 2 bases from J; junction bases left unmatched: 7. This CDR3 is 16 amino acids long. Germline V gene sequence: CDR1 SGHTA, CDR2 FQGNSA. The CDR3 loop is CASSAGSGGLTDTQYF. CDR3 nucleotide sequence: TGTGCCAGCAGCGCAGGTAGCGGGGGGCTCACAGATACGCAGTATTTT.

A few counts support this clonotype. The V call is TRBV5-1, the J call TRBJ1-3, with D perhaps matching TRBD1 (6 bases). The CDR3 has 14 amino acids. Between the trimmed V and J ends, which lost 4 bases and 4 bases, there was a span of 12 bases. From germline, CDR1 is SGHRS and CDR2 YFSETQ. The CDR3: CASSEQGPGNTIYF. DNA of the CDR3: TGCGCCAGCAGCGAACAGGGCCCCGGAAACACCATATATTTT.

There are a few counts of this clonotype. The V and J genes are TRBV11-2 and TRBJ2-3; D is unresolved. The CDR3 consists of 15 residues. In germline, CDR1 is SGHAT, CDR2 FQNNGV. Between the trimmed V and J ends, which lost 5 bases and 3 bases, there was a span of 15 bases. CDR3 sequence reads: CASSPMSWPTDTQYF. CDR3 nucleotides: TGTGCCAGCAGCCCTATGTCTTGGCCAACAGATACGCAGTATTTT.

This clonotype was seen repeatedly, ten times or more. The genes are TRBV5-1 and TRBJ2-3; 8 bases fit TRBD1. The CDR3 extends over 14 amino acids. Germline CDR1 reads SGHRS; CDR2 reads YFSETQ. Trimming took 9 bases from V and 5 from J; bases not matched to a gene: 11. The CDR3 region is CATTQGAKGDTQYF. The CDR3 DNA is TGCGCCACCACCCAGGGGGCGAAGGGAGATACGCAGTATTTT.

Only a few counts were recorded for this clonotype. This sequence joins TRBV18 and TRBJ2-3; D is unresolved. The CDR3 extends over 12 amino acids. The germline V and J ends were trimmed by 1 base and 6 bases, with 5 bases remaining between them. Germline-derived CDR1 and CDR2 are KGHSH and LQKENI. The CDR3 spells CASSPLQDTQYF. DNA for the CDR3: TGTGCCAGCTCACCACTACAGGATACGCAGTATTTT.

This clonotype was seen only a few times. V is TRBV10-3 and J is TRBJ2-3, with D perhaps matching TRBD1 (6 bases). With 5 bases removed from V and 5 bases from J, the gap between germline ends came to 14 bases. Germline-derived CDR1 and CDR2 are ENHRY and SYGVKD. The CDR3 has 14 residues. The CDR3 sequence: CAISPTGGGDTQYF. The CDR3 DNA follows: TGTGCCATCAGTCCGACAGGTGGGGGAGATACGCAGTATTTT.